The clone carrying this TCR beta chain was counted ten times or more. Its target is unknown. V was shortened by 7 bases and J by 4 bases, with 19 bases between the two germline ends. Germline CDR1 reads SNHLY; CDR2 reads FYNNEI. The CDR3 runs to 15 residues. The sample is drawn from a study of T cells in Graves' hyperthyroidism and ophthalmopathy. Using more than 7.5 ml of fresh peripheral blood, PBMCs were prepared. Study findings and constraints: Ophthalmopathy, which appeared later, was predicted by the model a median approximately 6.7 months before onset. Most thyroid clonotypes with frequency above 0.001 were detected in blood. Stable hyperthyroidism was separated from ophthalmopathy by a model based on 13 V-J features.

The source material, RNA transcripts, was used to amplify TCR beta CDR3 regions. TCR CDR3 underwent first-round RT-PCR with the HTBI primer set. TCRdb re-called the multiplex PCR reads through MiXCR, storing one row per CDR3 protein. The table shows some 580,000 distinct CDR3 sequences, with around 15% occurring only once. The chain couples TRBV2 to TRBJ2-5, with D possibly being TRBD1 (6 bases). The receptor was isolated from a middle-aged woman with Graves' ophthalmopathy. Source material: blood. The CDR3 DNA follows: TGTGCCAGCAATGGGGGCCGGGGCGGGTCAGAGACCCAGTACTTC. Translating gives CASNGGRGGSETQYF.